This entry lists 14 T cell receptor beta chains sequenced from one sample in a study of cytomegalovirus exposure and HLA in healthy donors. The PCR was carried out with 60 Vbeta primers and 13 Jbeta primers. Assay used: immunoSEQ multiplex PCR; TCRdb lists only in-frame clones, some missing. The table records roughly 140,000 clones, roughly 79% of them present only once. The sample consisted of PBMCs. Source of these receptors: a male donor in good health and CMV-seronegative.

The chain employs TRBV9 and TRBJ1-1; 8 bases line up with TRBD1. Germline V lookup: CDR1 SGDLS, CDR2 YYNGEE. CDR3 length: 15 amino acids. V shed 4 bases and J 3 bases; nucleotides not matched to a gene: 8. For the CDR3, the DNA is TGTGCCAGCAGCCCAAGGACAGGGATGGACACTGAAGCTTTCTTT. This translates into CASSPRTGMDTEAFF.

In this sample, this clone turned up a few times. The DNA of the CDR3 is TGCGCCAGCAGCCAGACAGGGGGCCGGGACTATGGCTACACCTTC. Translation gives CASSQTGGRDYGYTF. The gene calls are TRBV5-1 and TRBJ1-2; 10 bases are a match to TRBD1. The CDR3 length is 15 residues. V lost 4 bases, J lost 3 bases, and 6 bases stayed unmatched. Germline values: CDR1 SGHRS, CDR2 YFSETQ.

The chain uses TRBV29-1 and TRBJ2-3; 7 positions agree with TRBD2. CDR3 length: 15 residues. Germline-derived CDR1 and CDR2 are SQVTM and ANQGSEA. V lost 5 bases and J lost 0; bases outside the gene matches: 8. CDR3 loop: CSVRGLAVSTDTQYF. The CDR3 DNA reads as TGCAGCGTTCGGGGTCTAGCGGTTAGCACAGATACGCAGTATTTT.

CDR3 residues: CASSLGPGNEQFF. The DNA for the CDR3 is TGTGCCAGCAGCTTGGGGCCGGGCAATGAGCAGTTCTTC. V is TRBV7-6 and J is TRBJ2-1; D may be TRBD1 (5 bases). V lost 3 bases and J lost 6, with 9 bases in between. This CDR3 comprises 13 residues. Germline-derived CDR1 and CDR2 are SGHVS and FNYEAQ.

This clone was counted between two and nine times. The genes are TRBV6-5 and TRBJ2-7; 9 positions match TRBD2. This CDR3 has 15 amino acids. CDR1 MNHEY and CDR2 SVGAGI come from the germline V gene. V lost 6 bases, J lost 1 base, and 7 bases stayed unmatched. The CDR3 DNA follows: TGTGCCAGCAGCATTAGCGGGAGAGGTTCCTACGAGCAGTACTTC. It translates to CASSISGRGSYEQYF.

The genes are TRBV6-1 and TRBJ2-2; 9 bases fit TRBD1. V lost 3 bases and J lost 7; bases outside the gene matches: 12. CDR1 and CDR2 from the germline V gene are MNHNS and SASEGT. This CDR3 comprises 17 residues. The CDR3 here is CASSDALRGTGNGELFF. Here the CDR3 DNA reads TGTGCCAGCAGTGATGCCTTGCGAGGGACAGGGAACGGGGAGCTGTTTTTT.

CDR3 sequence: CAWTGTGNEQYF. In nucleotides, the CDR3 is TGTGCCTGGACAGGGACAGGGAACGAGCAGTACTTC. The V and J genes are TRBV30 and TRBJ2-7; 9 positions match TRBD1. J gave up 5 bases and V 4 bases, and 3 bases lay outside the gene matches. The CDR3 contains 12 residues. In germline, CDR1 is GTSNPN, CDR2 SVGIG (reference sequence). The whole variable domain, filled in from reference TRBV30 and TRBJ2-7, reads SQTIHQWPATLVQPVGSPLSLECTVEGTSNPNLYWYRQAAGRGLQLLFYSVGIGQISSEVPQNLSASRPQDRQFILSSKKLLLSDSGFYLCAWTGTGNEQYFGPGTRLTVT.

The CDR3 loop is CASSPPGLPQETQYF. In nucleotides, the CDR3 is TGTGCCAGCTCACCACCGGGGCTACCTCAAGAGACCCAGTACTTC. The V call is TRBV18, the J call TRBJ2-5, with a possible D match to TRBD1 (5 bases). CDR3 size: 15 residues. The V gene lost 0 bases and the J gene lost 2 bases, with 10 bases spanning the gap. From germline, CDR1 is KGHSH and CDR2 LQKENI.

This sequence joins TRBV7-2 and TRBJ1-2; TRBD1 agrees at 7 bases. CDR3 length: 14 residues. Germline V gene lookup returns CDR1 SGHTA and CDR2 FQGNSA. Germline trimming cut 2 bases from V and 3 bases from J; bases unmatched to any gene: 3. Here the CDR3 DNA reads TGTGCCAGCAGCTTAAGGGGGACAGACTATGGCTACACCTTC. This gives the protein CASSLRGTDYGYTF. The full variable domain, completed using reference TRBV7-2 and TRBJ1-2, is GAGVSQSPSNKVTEKGKDVELRCDPISGHTALYWYRQSLGQGLEFLIYFQGNSAPDKSGLPSDRFSAERTGGSVSTLTIQRTQQEDSAVYLCASSLRGTDYGYTFGSGTRLTVV.

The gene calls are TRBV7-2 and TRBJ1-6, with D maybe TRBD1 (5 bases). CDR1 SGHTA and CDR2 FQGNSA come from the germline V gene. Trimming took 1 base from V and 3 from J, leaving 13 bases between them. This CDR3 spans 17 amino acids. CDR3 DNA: TGTGCCAGCAGCTTAGGAGGGGAGGGCGTCTATAATTCACCCCTCCACTTT. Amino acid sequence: CASSLGGEGVYNSPLHF.

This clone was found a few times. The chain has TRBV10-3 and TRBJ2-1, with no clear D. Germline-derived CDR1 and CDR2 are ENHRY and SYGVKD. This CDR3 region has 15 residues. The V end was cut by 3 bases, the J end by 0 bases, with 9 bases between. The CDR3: CAISDSVSSYNEQFF. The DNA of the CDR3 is TGTGCCATCAGTGATTCGGTGAGCTCCTACAATGAGCAGTTCTTC.

The CDR3 is CASSYRKQGYEQYF. For the CDR3, the DNA is TGTGCCAGCAGCTACCGAAAACAGGGCTACGAGCAGTACTTC. The V and J genes are TRBV7-9 and TRBJ2-7, with D tentatively TRBD1 (6 bases). Trimming removed 4 bases from V and 3 bases from J, with 13 bases in between. From germline, CDR1 is SEHNR and CDR2 FQNEAQ (reference sequence). The CDR3 totals 14 residues.

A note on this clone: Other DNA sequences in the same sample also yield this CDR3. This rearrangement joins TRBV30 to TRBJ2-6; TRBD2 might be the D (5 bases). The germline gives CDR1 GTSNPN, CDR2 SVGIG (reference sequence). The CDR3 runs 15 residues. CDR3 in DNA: TGTGCGGTGAGGGCACTGGGCTCTGGGGCCAACGTCCTGACTTTC. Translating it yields CAVRALGSGANVLTF.

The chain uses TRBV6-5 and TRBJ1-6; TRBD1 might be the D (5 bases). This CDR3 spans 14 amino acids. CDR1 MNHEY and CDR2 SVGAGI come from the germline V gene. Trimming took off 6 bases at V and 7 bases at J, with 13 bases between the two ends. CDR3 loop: CASSLTGWNSPLHF. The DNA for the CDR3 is TGTGCCAGCAGCCTAACAGGTTGGAATTCACCCCTCCACTTT.